This paragraph covers one TCR beta chain sequence. Its antigen is unknown. This specimen comes from a study of early T cells in non-severe SARS-CoV-2 infection. Study findings and constraints: There was a bias toward anti-spike CD8 responses in VDJdb matching, which missed private and CD4 specificities.

The TCR library protocol was used to attach unique molecular identifiers. These identifiers were attached to individual cDNA molecules. TCRdb reprocessed the 5' RACE reads with MiXCR, giving one entry per CDR3 protein. The table lists tens of thousands of distinct CDR3 sequences, over 5% of them singletons. The clonotype originates from an adult who was a healthcare worker with PCR-confirmed SARS-CoV-2 infection or an uninfected control (not recorded which). The source material was whole blood, sampled at baseline.

CDR3 DNA sequence: TGTGCCAGCAGCCATCTGAGCGGGAATGAGCAGTTCTTC. It translates to CASSHLSGNEQFF. The chain combines TRBV3-1 with TRBJ2-1, with D maybe TRBD2 (6 bases). V lost 3 bases, J lost 7 bases, and 10 bases lay in between. This CDR3 spans 13 amino acids. Germline V CDR1 and CDR2: LGHDT, YNNKEL (reference sequence).